The rows below give T cell receptor beta chains drawn from one sample of a study of OX40 agonist ivuxolimab in advanced cancers. Libraries were prepared by immunoSEQ multiplex PCR; TCRdb keeps only in-frame clonotypes and omits some of them. This repertoire shows around 80,000 clones, 70% to 90% found once; its top ten account for around 2.5%. The input for sequencing was CD4+ or CD8+ T cells sorted from blood, taken in a trial of the OX40 agonist ivuxolimab. These receptors originate from an adult with an advanced solid tumor such as melanoma, head and neck, liver or kidney cancer. Both conserved end residues are part of each CDR3. Each record gives: D gene, V gene, J gene, clone size, CDR3 DNA, CDR3 protein. D genes are given only for firm matches. The listing skips clone size in some rows; elsewhere it reads once, few, many or a size class.

-	TRBV11-2	TRBJ1-2	-	TGTGCCAGCAGCCCATACCAATCAGGGGCTGGCTACACCTTC	CASSPYQSGAGYTF
-	TRBV5-1	TRBJ1-1	-	TGCGCCAGCAGGGAGGAGGGGAACACTGAAGCTTTCTTT	CASREEGNTEAFF
TRBD1	TRBV13	TRBJ1-2	-	TGTGCCAGCAGCGATCAGGGGGTCTGGAGTGGCTACACCTTC	CASSDQGVWSGYTF
-	TRBV5-1	TRBJ2-3	-	TGCGCCAGCAGCTCAACGGCTGGGAGCACAGATACGCAGTATTTT	CASSSTAGSTDTQYF
TRBD1	TRBV28	TRBJ2-7	-	TGTGCCAGCAGTGGCCCGGGACAGGGGGGCTTCGAGCAGTACTTC	CASSGPGQGGFEQYF
TRBD2	TRBV2	TRBJ2-3	-	TGTGCCAGCAGTAGGGAGGGCAGCACAGATACGCAGTATTTT	CASSREGSTDTQYF
TRBD1	TRBV7-3	TRBJ2-1	-	TGTGCCAGCAGCCCAAACCGGGACAGGGGATCCAATGAGCAGTTCTTC	CASSPNRDRGSNEQFF
-	TRBV2	TRBJ1-2	-	TGTGCCAGCAGTGAAGCCCCCCAGGGGAGCTATGGCTACACCTTC	CASSEAPQGSYGYTF
-	TRBV4-1	TRBJ1-1	few	TGCGCCAGCAGCCAAGAGACAGTAAACACTGAAGCTTTCTTT	CASSQETVNTEAFF
-	TRBV27	TRBJ1-6	once	TGTGCCAGCAGTTTATCTGCAGGAAGCTCCTATAATTCACCCCTCCACTTT	CASSLSAGSSYNSPLHF
-	TRBV7-9	TRBJ1-1	-	TGTGCCAGCAGCTTAGACGGTGGTGACGAAGCTTTCTTT	CASSLDGGDEAFF
-	TRBV30	TRBJ1-1	many	TGTGCCTGGAGTCGGCGAGCAGGTACCACTGAAGCTTTCTTT	CAWSRRAGTTEAFF
TRBD2	TRBV19	TRBJ2-3	-	TGTGCCAGTACTCCACTAGCGGGCACAGATACGCAGTATTTT	CASTPLAGTDTQYF
TRBD1	TRBV14	TRBJ2-7	-	TGTGCCAGCAGACGGACAGGGACCTACGAGCAGTACTTC	CASRRTGTYEQYF
-	TRBV4-1	TRBJ2-7	-	TGCGCCAGCAGCCACCGACAGAGCTACGAGCAGTACTTC	CASSHRQSYEQYF
-	TRBV28	TRBJ1-6	-	TGTGCCAGCAGTTTAGAATCCTTCCTTTTGATTGATTCACCCCTCCACTTT	CASSLESFLLIDSPLHF
TRBD1	TRBV27	TRBJ1-1	-	TGTGCCAGCAGTTTCCTATGGGACAGCCAGATGAACACTGAAGCTTTCTTT	CASSFLWDSQMNTEAFF
-	TRBV7-9	TRBJ2-5	-	TGTGCCAGCAGTCCCTACCGGGACCAACAAGAGACCCAGTACTTC	CASSPYRDQQETQYF
-	TRBV6-1	TRBJ2-7	-	TGTGCCAGCAGTGAATCCGGCACCCCCTACGAGCAGTACTTC	CASSESGTPYEQYF
-	TRBV5-4	TRBJ1-3	-	TGTGCCAGCAGCCTTGACAGGTTCTCTGGAAACACCATATATTTT	CASSLDRFSGNTIYF
-	TRBV19	TRBJ1-2	-	TGTGCCAGTAGCCCTCGAGGGACCTATGGCTATGGCTACACCTTC	CASSPRGTYGYGYTF
-	TRBV30	TRBJ2-7	-	TGTGCCTGGAGTGTAAAGCTAAACGAGCAGTACTTC	CAWSVKLNEQYF
TRBD1	TRBV7-3	TRBJ2-2	-	TGTGCCAGCAGCTTAATGGCAGGGGGCGGGGAGCTGTTTTTT	CASSLMAGGGELFF
TRBD2	TRBV12-5	TRBJ2-1	-	TGTGCTAGTGGTTTGGCCCTACTAGCGGGCCGGACCAATGAGCAGTTCTTC	CASGLALLAGRTNEQFF
-	TRBV28	TRBJ1-1	-	TGTGCCAGCGGATCCCCTGGGCCAGAAAGTGAAGCTTTCTTT	CASGSPGPESEAFF
TRBD1	TRBV28	TRBJ1-2	many	TGTGCCAGCAGTTTCCAGGGACAGCTCTATGGCTACACCTTC	CASSFQGQLYGYTF
TRBD1	TRBV5-6	TRBJ1-1	-	TGTGCCAGCAGCCCCGGCGGGGACAGGAACACTGAAGCTTTCTTT	CASSPGGDRNTEAFF
-	TRBV10-2	TRBJ2-7	few	TGCGCCAGCAGCAACTACGAGCAGTACTTC	CASSNYEQYF
TRBD2	TRBV28	TRBJ2-7	-	TGTGCCAGCAGAAATGGACTAGCGGCCTCCTACGAGCAGTACTTC	CASRNGLAASYEQYF
-	TRBV28	TRBJ1-4	-	TGTGCCAGCAGTAACGCACAAGGGGCACAAGAAAAACTGTTTTTT	CASSNAQGAQEKLFF
TRBD2	TRBV10-1	TRBJ2-3	-	TGCGCCAGCAGTGAGAGGACTAGCGGGCCCCCCCGCACAGATACGCAGTATTTT	CASSERTSGPPRTDTQYF
-	TRBV5-6	TRBJ1-3	-	TGTGCCAGCAGCTTGGGGCCGGACTCTGGAAACACCATATATTTT	CASSLGPDSGNTIYF
-	TRBV28	TRBJ1-2	-	TGTGCCAGCAGTTTAATGGTGTACGTTGGACAGCGCTATGGCTACACCTTC	CASSLMVYVGQRYGYTF
-	TRBV2	TRBJ2-5	few	TGTGCCAGCAGCCCCGTCCGCGAGACCCAGTACTTC	CASSPVRETQYF
TRBD1	TRBV11-3	TRBJ2-3	-	TGTGCCAGCAGCCTACAGGGGGACGCAGATACGCAGTATTTT	CASSLQGDADTQYF
-	TRBV28	TRBJ1-2	-	TGTGCCAGCCTGACACAGCCATTTAACTATGGCTACACCTTC	CASLTQPFNYGYTF
TRBD1	TRBV6-5	TRBJ1-2	-	TGTGCCAGCAGTCAAGCCGGGACAGGCTATGGCTACACCTTC	CASSQAGTGYGYTF
-	TRBV28	TRBJ1-4	-	TGTGCCAGCAGACTCCCGAAAGGAGAAAAACTGTTTTTT	CASRLPKGEKLFF
-	TRBV28	TRBJ1-2	-	TGTGCCAGCATCAGGGACGGAGCTAACTATGGCTACACCTTC	CASIRDGANYGYTF
-	TRBV21-1	TRBJ2-1	-	TGTGCCAGCAGGATAGCCGGAGGGGCCTCCTACAATGAGCAGTTCTTC	CASRIAGGASYNEQFF
-	TRBV4-1	TRBJ2-4	-	TGCGCCAGCAGCCAACCGACAGTAGCCAAAAACATTCAGTACTTC	CASSQPTVAKNIQYF
-	TRBV9	TRBJ2-2	-	TGTGCCAGCAGCGTAGACCAGGCCTCGAACACCGGGGAGCTGTTTTTT	CASSVDQASNTGELFF
-	TRBV27	TRBJ2-5	-	TGTGCCAGCACCAATCCGGGACTCCAAGAGACCCAGTACTTC	CASTNPGLQETQYF
-	TRBV11-2	TRBJ2-1	-	TGTGCCAGCAGCTTAGATAGAGGGGCAAACGAAGCGGATGAGCAGTTCTTC	CASSLDRGANEADEQFF
TRBD1	TRBV19	TRBJ2-4	-	TGTGCCAGTAGTATCGGGACAGGTGGACGACAAGCGGCCAAAAACATTCAGTACTTC	CASSIGTGGRQAAKNIQYF
-	TRBV27	TRBJ2-1	-	TGTGCCAGCAGTTTACAGGGGTCCTCCTACAATGAGCAGTTCTTC	CASSLQGSSYNEQFF
-	TRBV28	TRBJ1-5	-	TGTGCCAGCAGTTTGCTCAGGGCTAGCAATCAGCCCCAGCATTTT	CASSLLRASNQPQHF
TRBD1	TRBV28	TRBJ2-2	-	TGTGCCAGCAGAGGGACAGGGGCAAACACCGGGGAGCTGTTTTTT	CASRGTGANTGELFF
TRBD2	TRBV10-2	TRBJ2-1	-	TGCGCCAGCAGCACCGGGACTAGCGGGTTAAGGGATGAGCAGTTCTTC	CASSTGTSGLRDEQFF
-	TRBV19	TRBJ1-5	-	TGTGCCAGTACGCGGACCGACAGCAATCAGCCCCAGCATTTT	CASTRTDSNQPQHF
TRBD1	TRBV5-1	TRBJ2-1	-	TGCGCCAGCAGCTTGGCGGACAGGAAAAACAATGAGCAGTTCTTC	CASSLADRKNNEQFF
-	TRBV29-1	TRBJ2-7	-	TGCAGCGTCGTTCGGACGGGCTACGAGCAGTACTTC	CSVVRTGYEQYF
TRBD2	TRBV7-3	TRBJ2-3	-	TGTGCCAGCAGCTTAACTAGCGGGGGCCTAACAGATACGCAGTATTTT	CASSLTSGGLTDTQYF